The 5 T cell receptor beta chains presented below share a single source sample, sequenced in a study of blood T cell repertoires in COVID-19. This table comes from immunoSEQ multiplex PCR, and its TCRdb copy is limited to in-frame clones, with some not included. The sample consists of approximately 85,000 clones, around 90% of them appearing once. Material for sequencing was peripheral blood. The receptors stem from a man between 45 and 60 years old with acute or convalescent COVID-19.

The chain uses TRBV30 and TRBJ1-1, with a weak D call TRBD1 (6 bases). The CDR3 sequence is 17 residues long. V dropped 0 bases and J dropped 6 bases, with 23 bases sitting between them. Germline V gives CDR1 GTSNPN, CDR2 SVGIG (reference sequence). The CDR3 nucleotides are TGTGCCTGGAGTGTACTGGGGGGGCGGAGGAGACCACCTGAAGCTTTCTTT. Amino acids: CAWSVLGGRRRPPEAFF.

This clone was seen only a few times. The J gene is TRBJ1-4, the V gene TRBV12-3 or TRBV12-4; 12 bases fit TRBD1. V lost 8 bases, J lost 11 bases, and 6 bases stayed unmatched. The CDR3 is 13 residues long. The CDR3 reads CASGRDRGQKLFF. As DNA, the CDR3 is TGTGCCAGCGGAAGGGACAGGGGGCAGAAACTGTTTTTT.

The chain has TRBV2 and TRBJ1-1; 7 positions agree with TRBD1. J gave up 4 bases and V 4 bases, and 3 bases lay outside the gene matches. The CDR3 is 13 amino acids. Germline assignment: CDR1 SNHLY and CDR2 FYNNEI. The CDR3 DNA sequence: TGTGCCAGCAGTGCAACAGGGGTCACTGAAGCTTTCTTT. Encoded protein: CASSATGVTEAFF. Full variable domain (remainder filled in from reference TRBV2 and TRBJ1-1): EPEVTQTPSHQVTQMGQEVILRCVPISNHLYFYWYRQILGQKVEFLVSFYNNEISEKSEIFDDQFSVERPDGSNFTLKIRSTKLEDSAMYFCASSATGVTEAFFGQGTRLTVV.

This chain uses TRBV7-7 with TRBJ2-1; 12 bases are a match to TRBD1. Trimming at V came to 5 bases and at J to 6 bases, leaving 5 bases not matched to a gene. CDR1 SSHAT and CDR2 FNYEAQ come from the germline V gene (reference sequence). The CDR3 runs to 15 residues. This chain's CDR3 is CASSPGTGGFNEQFF. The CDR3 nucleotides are TGTGCCAGCAGCCCCGGGACAGGGGGCTTCAATGAGCAGTTCTTC. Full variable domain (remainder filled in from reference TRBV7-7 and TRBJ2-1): GAGVSQSPRYKVTKRGQDVTLRCDPISSHATLYWYQQALGQGPEFLTYFNYEAQPDKSGLPSDRFSAERPEGSISTLTIQRTEQRDSAMYRCASSPGTGGFNEQFFGPGTRLTVL.

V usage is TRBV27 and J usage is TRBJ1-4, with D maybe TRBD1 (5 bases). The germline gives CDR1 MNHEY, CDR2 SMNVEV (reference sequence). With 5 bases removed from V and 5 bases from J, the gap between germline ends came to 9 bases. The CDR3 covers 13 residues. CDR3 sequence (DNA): TGTGCCAGCAGTAGCAGACAGAATGAAAAACTGTTTTTT. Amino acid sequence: CASSSRQNEKLFF. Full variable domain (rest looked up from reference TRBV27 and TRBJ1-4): EAQVTQNPRYLITVTGKKLTVTCSQNMNHEYMSWYRQDPGLGLRQIYYSMNVEVTDKGDVPEGYKVSRKEKRNFPLILESPSPNQTSLYFCASSSRQNEKLFFGSGTQLSVL.